This T cell receptor beta chain is from a study of early T cells in non-severe SARS-CoV-2 infection. The overall study: Chains were not paired, and sequencing was done on bulk RNA from unsorted whole blood.

Unique molecular identifiers (one per individual cDNA molecule) were attached. Each CDR3 protein gets one entry after TCRdb re-called the 5' RACE reads with MiXCR. The sample lists 60,000 to 75,000 distinct CDR3 sequences, roughly an eighth occurring once. V shed 4 bases and J 6 bases; nucleotides not matched to a gene: 3. Germline V gives CDR1 MNHEY, CDR2 SVGAGI. This CDR3 region has 13 residues. The source material was whole blood, sampled at baseline. The TCR sequence derives from an adult who was a healthcare worker with PCR-confirmed SARS-CoV-2 infection or an uninfected control (not recorded which). This chain links TRBV6-5 with TRBJ1-2, with TRBD1 identical over 9 bases. The CDR3 nucleotides read TGTGCCAGCAGTTCCGGACAGGGGCATGGCTACACCTTC. Protein sequence: CASSSGQGHGYTF.